The 21 T cell receptor beta chains listed next were all sequenced from one sample in a study of T-cell memory formation after mild COVID-19. TCRdb recomputed calls from the 5' RACE reads with MiXCR, one row per CDR3 protein. The sample consists of more than 350,000 distinct CDR3 sequences, 15% to 20% of them appearing once. The sample taken for sequencing was PBMCs or a T cell subset sorted from them (not recorded which). These receptors all come from a man in his late teens or twenties who had mild COVID-19 (a few samples of this study predate the infection). Cell type and time point are not known.

This clonotype was observed a handful of times. The chain joins TRBV2 to TRBJ1-5; D gene unclear. Germline assignment: CDR1 SNHLY and CDR2 FYNNEI. The CDR3 consists of 15 residues. With 6 bases removed from V and 7 bases from J, the gap between germline ends came to 19 bases. The CDR3 reads CASRDRLAPEQPQHF. The DNA of the CDR3 is TGTGCCAGCAGGGACCGCCTAGCCCCGGAGCAGCCCCAGCATTTT.

Only a few counts were recorded for this clonotype. J is TRBJ1-3 and V is TRBV7-2; 8 positions agree with TRBD1. CDR1 is SGHTA, CDR2 FQGNSA, per germline. This CDR3 region has 16 residues. The junction had 5 bases not matched to a gene; V was cut back by 4 bases and J by 0 bases. CDR3 in DNA: TGTGCCAGCAGCTCCGGGACAGGTTACTCTGGAAACACCATATATTTT. Protein sequence: CASSSGTGYSGNTIYF.

This clonotype was recorded a few times. The chain joins TRBV6-2 or TRBV6-3 to TRBJ2-7; tentatively, D is TRBD2 (5 bases). Germline loops: CDR1 MNHEY, CDR2 SVGEGT. This CDR3 spans 14 amino acids. The V and J ends lost 7 bases and 3 bases respectively, with 16 bases between them. The CDR3 sequence: CASTRPSGYYEQYF. CDR3 coding DNA: TGTGCCAGCACTCGCCCTTCGGGGTACTACGAGCAGTACTTC.

V is TRBV7-9 and J is TRBJ2-4; 11 bases line up with TRBD1. The CDR3 is 15 residues long. The germline CDR1 and CDR2 sequences are SEHNR and FQNEAQ (reference sequence). V was pared by 1 base and J by 7 bases, with 3 bases of the junction left unmatched. This chain's CDR3 is CASSLGTGGLNIQYF. For the CDR3, the DNA is TGTGCCAGCAGCTTAGGGACAGGGGGCTTGAACATTCAGTACTTC. Based on the CDR3 plus reference TRBV7-9 and TRBJ2-4, the full variable domain is DTGVSQNPRHKITKRGQNVTFRCDPISEHNRLYWYRQTLGQGPEFLTYFQNEAQLEKSRLLSDRFSAERPKGSFSTLEIQRTEQGDSAMYLCASSLGTGGLNIQYFGAGTRLSVL.

The DNA of the CDR3 is TGTGCCAGCAGCGGCGACAGGGGAGTCAATGAGCAGTTCTTC. Residues: CASSGDRGVNEQFF. V gene TRBV6-2 or TRBV6-3 combines with J gene TRBJ2-1; 8 bases map to TRBD1. Germline values: CDR1 MNHEY, CDR2 SVGEGT. V lost 6 bases, J lost 6 bases, and 7 bases stayed unmatched. The CDR3 length is 14 residues.

The chain joins TRBV4-3 to TRBJ2-3; D ambiguous. V gave up 5 bases and J gave up 4 bases, with 10 bases separating them. Germline CDR1 reads LGHNA; CDR2 reads YSLEER. The CDR3 has 13 residues. CDR3: CASSGVVPDTQYF. The DNA for the CDR3 is TGCGCCAGCAGCGGGGTGGTCCCAGATACGCAGTATTTT.

The CDR3: CSARWDSRYTF. The DNA of the CDR3 is TGCAGTGCTAGGTGGGACAGTCGCTACACCTTC. This chain links TRBV20-1 with TRBJ1-2; 7 positions agree with TRBD1. Germline V gene sequence: CDR1 DFQATT, CDR2 SNEGSKA (reference sequence). The CDR3 loop spans 11 amino acids. Germline trimming cut 3 bases from V and 9 bases from J; bases unmatched to any gene: 4.

V is TRBV20-1 and J is TRBJ1-5; D may be TRBD1 (6 bases). Germline V gives CDR1 DFQATT, CDR2 SNEGSKA (reference sequence). Trimming removed 4 bases at V and 4 bases at J, with 11 bases between. CDR3 size: 13 residues. The DNA for the CDR3 is TGCAGTGCTACGAGGACAGTGAATCAGCCCCAGCATTTT. It translates to CSATRTVNQPQHF.

The V and J genes are TRBV5-1 and TRBJ2-5; TRBD1 is a possible D gene (6 bases). Germline lookup yields CDR1 SGHRS and CDR2 YFSETQ. The CDR3 is 16 residues long. Trimming stripped 4 bases from V and 4 bases from J, with 20 bases between. This CDR3 is CASSGAVGAPGETQYF. The CDR3 DNA follows: TGCGCCAGCAGCGGGGCCGTGGGGGCACCTGGAGAGACCCAGTACTTC.

This clonotype turned up a few times. V and J are TRBV28 and TRBJ2-2, with D perhaps given as TRBD1 or TRBD2 (5 bases each). The CDR3 contains 14 residues. Germline assignment: CDR1 MDHEN and CDR2 SYDVKM. The V gene lost 8 bases and the J gene lost 4 bases, with 14 bases spanning the gap. Written as DNA, the CDR3 is TGTGCCAGCCGGTTGAGGGGATCCACCGGGGAGCTGTTTTTT. Translated: CASRLRGSTGELFF. The variable domain in full, with the rest retrieved from reference TRBV28 and TRBJ2-2, is DVKVTQSSRYLVKRTGEKVFLECVQDMDHENMFWYRQDPGLGLRLIYFSYDVKMKEKGDIPEGYSVSREKKERFSLILESASTNQTSMYLCASRLRGSTGELFFGEGSRLTVL.

The chain's CDR3 is CASSLQVGEARYEQYF. The CDR3 DNA reads as TGTGCCAGCAGCTTACAAGTGGGGGAGGCCCGCTACGAGCAGTACTTC. The V gene is TRBV5-6, the J gene TRBJ2-7; the D gene is possibly TRBD2 (6 bases). CDR1 is SGHDT, CDR2 YYEEEE, per germline. Trimming cost V 2 bases and J 3 bases, with 18 bases left between them. This CDR3 is 16 amino acids long.

Worth noting for this clonotype: Possible read error: a much larger clone is one base away. The chain couples TRBV6-6 to TRBJ2-1, with TRBD2 identical over 7 bases. The germline gives CDR1 MNHNY, CDR2 SVGAGI (reference sequence). CDR3 length equals 12 residues. The CDR3 region is CAGSYDGGEQFF. The DNA for the CDR3 is TGTGCCGGCAGTTACGACGGGGGGGAGCAGTTCTTC.

This clonotype was found a few times. The CDR3 here is CASSRWGPTDTQYF. The CDR3 DNA follows: TGTGCCAGCAGCAGATGGGGCCCCACAGATACGCAGTATTTT. The rearrangement joins TRBV7-2 to TRBJ2-3; weak D call: TRBD1 (5 bases). The germline gives CDR1 SGHTA, CDR2 FQGNSA. The germline V and J ends were trimmed by 5 bases and 2 bases, with 11 bases remaining between them. The CDR3 sequence is 14 residues long.

This clonotype came up a few times. V is TRBV20-1 and J is TRBJ2-2; D is undetermined. V was cut by 2 bases and J by 0 bases, with 10 bases left in between. This CDR3 contains 15 residues. Germline-derived CDR1 and CDR2 are DFQATT and SNEGSKA (reference sequence). As DNA, the CDR3 is TGCAGTGCTAGACCTTCCCAAGCGAACACCGGGGAGCTGTTTTTT. This codes for CSARPSQANTGELFF.

In its sample, this clonotype was seen a few times. V is TRBV20-1 and J is TRBJ2-3; D call uncertain. This CDR3 contains 13 residues. The V end lost 3 bases, the J end lost 3 bases, and 10 bases lay between the germline ends. Germline assignment: CDR1 DFQATT and CDR2 SNEGSKA (reference sequence). In DNA form, the CDR3 reads TGCAGTGCTAGGACGGTGACAACAGATACGCAGTATTTT. It yields the protein CSARTVTTDTQYF.

About this clonotype: One end of the junction varies from germline; a read error may be responsible. As DNA, the CDR3 is TGTGCCAGCAGAGTAGGGGAGAACACCGGGGAGCTGTTTTTT. It is translated as CASRVGENTGELFF. The genes are TRBV9 and TRBJ2-2; perhaps TRBD1 as D (5 bases). This CDR3 region has 14 residues. Germline V gene data show CDR1 as SGDLS and CDR2 as YYNGEE.

This clonotype has at least ten counts. The chain is built from TRBV7-3 and TRBJ2-2; D not resolved. In germline, CDR1 is SGHTA, CDR2 FQGTGA. CDR3 size: 13 residues. Trimming pared 4 bases from V and 0 bases from J, leaving 3 bases between. The DNA for the CDR3 is TGTGCCAGCAGCTCTCCGAACACCGGGGAGCTGTTTTTT. It translates to CASSSPNTGELFF. Variable domain in full (rest from reference TRBV7-3 and TRBJ2-2): GAGVSQTPSNKVTEKGKYVELRCDPISGHTALYWYRQSLGQGPEFLIYFQGTGAADDSGLPNDRFFAVRPEGSVSTLKIQRTERGDSAVYLCASSSPNTGELFFGEGSRLTVL.

There are a few counts of this clonotype. The J gene is TRBJ2-3, the V gene TRBV7-6, with TRBD1 matching over 8 bases. This CDR3 is built from 15 residues. Trimming cost V 5 bases and J 2 bases; bases outside gene matches: 6. The germline gives CDR1 SGHVS, CDR2 FNYEAQ. CDR3 DNA: TGTGCCAGCAGCATCACGACAGGGGACACAGATACGCAGTATTTT. This translates into CASSITTGDTDTQYF.

This clonotype was counted between two and nine times. The chain is built from TRBV5-1 and TRBJ2-2; D might be TRBD1 (6 bases). V dropped 2 bases and J dropped 3 bases, with 11 bases sitting between them. The germline gives CDR1 SGHRS, CDR2 YFSETQ. The CDR3 has 15 amino acids. CDR3 region: CASSFQGMDTGELFF. The CDR3 region has the DNA TGCGCCAGCAGCTTCCAGGGGATGGACACCGGGGAGCTGTTTTTT. The full variable domain, in which reference TRBV5-1 and TRBJ2-2 provide the parts outside the CDR3, is KAGVTQTPRYLIKTRGQQVTLSCSPISGHRSVSWYQQTPGQGLQFLFEYFSETQRNKGNFPGRFSGRQFSNSRSEMNVSTLELGDSALYLCASSFQGMDTGELFFGEGSRLTVL.

The chain uses TRBV4-1 and TRBJ1-4; D may be TRBD1 (5 bases). V was trimmed by 3 bases and J by 7 bases, leaving 12 bases between them. Looked up from germline, CDR1 is MGHRA and CDR2 is YSYEKL. This CDR3 has 14 amino acids. CDR3 in amino acids: CASSQTVAGEKLFF. The CDR3, as DNA: TGCGCCAGCAGCCAGACAGTCGCTGGTGAAAAACTGTTTTTT.

Worth noting for this clonotype: As the CDR3 is not closed by the conserved phenylalanine or tryptophan, this likely results from a read error. The chain has TRBV7-2 and TRBJ2-1, with D unresolved. The CDR3 extends over 14 amino acids. Germline-derived CDR1 and CDR2 are SGHTA and FQGNSA. Trimming shortened V by 1 base and J by 5 bases, and 9 bases separated the two germline ends. This CDR3 is CASSLVSQDNEQFS. CDR3 DNA sequence: TGTGCCAGCAGCTTAGTTAGTCAGGACAATGAGCAGTTCTCC.